The subject of this entry is one T cell receptor beta chain. The antigen it binds to is not known. No much larger clonotype is one base removed from it; base qualities were not supplied. The roughly 90 tumor samples were subjected to high-throughput TCR profiling using ImmunoSEQ. The study's processing was this. The repertoire diversity metrics included richness (unique productive sequences), clonality, evenness and relatedness, and the Bhattacharyya coefficient was used to measure similarity between samples. A sensitivity analysis that removed TCRs with fewer than two reads produced consistent conclusions. TCRdb limited this immuneACCESS table to in-frame rearrangements with V and J called. A share of clones is missing; checked studies link under half to unresolved V genes, and the rest is unexplained. The V and J calls and the clone size are those of that table, but D and trimming were determined from the DNA. The table for this sample lists about 12,000 clones; around 90% of them were counted only once. The ten largest clonotypes hold around 2.9% of the sample.

Tumor samples were obtained before definitive surgery or chemotherapy. The MD Anderson Biospecimen Extraction Resource handled genomic DNA extraction, while the MD Anderson Cancer Genomics Laboratory carried out the TCR sequencing. This entry is derived from a study of high-grade serous ovarian cancer treatment subgroups (dated by TCRdb to the early 2020s). Turning to the overall study: A mean of around 15,000 reads and approximately 7,500 unique TCR beta rearrangements per sample was generated by sequencing. One primary tumor sample and two metastatic tumor samples were collected from each patient, for a total of fewer than 100 samples. TCR beta repertoires were profiled in patients with high-grade serous ovarian cancer who were grouped, under a laparoscopic triage algorithm, by complete gross resection or by neoadjuvant chemotherapy response. The cohort comprised 30 patients: 10 with no residual disease after primary surgery (R0), 10 excellent NACT responders, and 10 poor NACT responders. General findings and caveats noted by the study authors: Repertoire similarity between tumors from the same patient ranged from about 0.1 to 0.8, while tumors from different patients showed almost no similarity. TCR clonal relatedness showed a positive correlation with neoantigen level and a trend toward positive correlation with copy number variation and mutation load from whole-genome sequencing. Spatial information was not captured by bulk tumor TCR sequencing, so insight into HGSC tumor complexity and diversity was limited. TCR repertoire analyses were focused on CDR3, and CDR1 and CDR2 were not analyzed.

Material: tumor tissue. The clonotype was recovered from a human donor with high-grade serous ovarian cancer.

The DNA sequence is as follows: TGTGCCAGCAGACAGGGACGAGGGGGGAATGAAAAACTGTTTTTT. The encoded protein is CASRQGRGGNEKLFF. The rearrangement combines TRBV19 with TRBJ1-4; 7 central bases correspond to TRBD1. V lost 9 bases and J lost 5 bases, and the count of bases not matched to a germline gene is 12. The germline V gene encodes CDR1 LNHDA and CDR2 SQIVND (reference sequence). Spanning cysteine to phenylalanine, the CDR3 consists of 15 amino acids. Only the CDR3 DNA stays, 45 bases, in frame from base 1.